This TCR beta chain comes out of a study of human T cells and chemical hapten exposure. Regarding the study as a whole: TCRs exceeding a frequency of 1 in 1000 stayed unchanged under DPC sensitization.

MiXCR, run by TCRdb on the RACE reads, gives a single entry per CDR3 protein. Altogether approximately 180,000 distinct CDR3 sequences are present, almost 30% being singletons, with the ten largest covering 2.9%. Stated time point: pre-sensitization, week 0. Treatment given: therapeutic diphenylcyclopropenone sensitization with weekly scalp DPC. Trimming removed 4 bases at V and 8 bases at J, with 9 bases between. CDR3 length equals 12 residues. Looked up from germline, CDR1 is SNHLY and CDR2 is FYNNEI. A note on this clonotype: Antigen unknown.

Sequenced here: whole blood, sampled in connection with sensitization to the hapten diphenylcyclopropenone (DPC). V and J are TRBV2 and TRBJ2-1; D might be TRBD2 (6 bases). The clonotype comes from a woman aged 25 to 45 with alopecia areata. Some clones in this sample may be carry-over from other donors' samples. In nucleotides, the CDR3 is TGTGCCAGCAGTGGCTGGAGGGATGAGCAGTTCTTC. Translated, it gives CASSGWRDEQFF.